This is a list of T cell receptor beta chains from one sample in a study of early T cells in non-severe SARS-CoV-2 infection. TCRdb ran MiXCR on the 5' RACE reads and lists one entry per CDR3 protein. The sample yields tens of thousands of distinct CDR3 sequences, about 10% seen once. Sequences were derived from whole blood, sampled at baseline. The origin of the receptors is an adult who was a healthcare worker with PCR-confirmed SARS-CoV-2 infection or an uninfected control (not recorded which). The CDR3 runs from the conserved cysteine through the conserved F or W. The order of the fields is J gene, D gene, V gene, clone size, CDR3 protein, CDR3 DNA. The D gene is left open where the match is weak. Clone size is not always given. Where it is, it says once, few, many or a class for expanded clones.

J gene: TRBJ2-6; D gene: .; V gene: TRBV27; clone size: many; CDR3 protein: CASSFGSPGANVLTF; CDR3 DNA: TGTGCCAGCAGTTTCGGCTCCCCTGGGGCCAACGTCCTGACTTTC
J gene: TRBJ2-5; D gene: .; V gene: TRBV20-1; clone size: many; CDR3 protein: CSAPSRGRKETQYF; CDR3 DNA: TGCAGTGCCCCCAGCCGGGGACGAAAAGAGACCCAGTACTTC
J gene: TRBJ2-3; D gene: .; V gene: TRBV7-3; clone size: many; CDR3 protein: CASSLLGSSTDTQYF; CDR3 DNA: TGTGCCAGCAGTTTACTAGGGAGTAGCACAGATACGCAGTATTTT
J gene: TRBJ2-4; D gene: TRBD2; V gene: TRBV28; clone size: .; CDR3 protein: CASSSMAGGPNIQYF; CDR3 DNA: TGTGCCAGCAGTTCCATGGCGGGAGGGCCAAACATTCAGTACTTC
J gene: TRBJ2-1; D gene: TRBD1; V gene: TRBV24-1; clone size: many; CDR3 protein: CATSDSGTGLEQFF; CDR3 DNA: TGTGCCACCAGTGATTCCGGGACAGGGCTTGAGCAGTTCTTC
J gene: TRBJ1-2; D gene: TRBD1; V gene: TRBV12-3/TRBV12-4; clone size: .; CDR3 protein: CASRDRVGYTF; CDR3 DNA: TGTGCCAGCAGGGACAGGGTTGGCTACACCTTC
J gene: TRBJ2-7; D gene: TRBD2; V gene: TRBV20-1; clone size: many; CDR3 protein: CSAMGGAGGPSEQYF; CDR3 DNA: TGCAGTGCTATGGGCGGAGCGGGAGGGCCGAGCGAGCAGTACTTC
J gene: TRBJ1-4; D gene: .; V gene: TRBV18; clone size: .; CDR3 protein: CASSPPADGLNEKLFF; CDR3 DNA: TGTGCCAGCTCACCACCTGCGGACGGCCTTAATGAAAAACTGTTTTTT
J gene: TRBJ1-1; D gene: .; V gene: TRBV18; clone size: few; CDR3 protein: CASSPDQNTEAFF; CDR3 DNA: TGTGCCAGCTCACCAGACCAGAACACTGAAGCTTTCTTT
J gene: TRBJ2-7; D gene: TRBD1; V gene: TRBV4-1; clone size: .; CDR3 protein: CASSLEDRGNYEQYF; CDR3 DNA: TGCGCCAGCAGCCTAGAGGACAGGGGAAACTACGAGCAGTACTTC
J gene: TRBJ2-4; D gene: .; V gene: TRBV28; clone size: few; CDR3 protein: CASSERPLGIQYF; CDR3 DNA: TGTGCCAGCAGTGAGAGACCTCTCGGCATTCAGTACTTC
J gene: TRBJ2-3; D gene: TRBD2; V gene: TRBV2; clone size: .; CDR3 protein: CASALAGGTDTQYF; CDR3 DNA: TGTGCCAGCGCACTAGCGGGAGGAACAGATACGCAGTATTTT
J gene: TRBJ1-1; D gene: .; V gene: TRBV7-9; clone size: few; CDR3 protein: CASSLDTWGATGEAFF; CDR3 DNA: TGTGCCAGCAGCTTAGATACATGGGGGGCGACGGGTGAAGCTTTCTTT
J gene: TRBJ1-5; D gene: TRBD1; V gene: TRBV28; clone size: .; CDR3 protein: CASRNRGERSNQPQHF; CDR3 DNA: TGTGCCAGCAGAAACAGGGGAGAGAGGAGCAATCAGCCCCAGCATTTT
J gene: TRBJ2-5; D gene: .; V gene: TRBV28; clone size: few; CDR3 protein: CASSSGAPETQYF; CDR3 DNA: TGTGCCAGCAGCTCCGGGGCACCAGAGACCCAGTACTTC
J gene: TRBJ2-7; D gene: TRBD1; V gene: TRBV7-2; clone size: many; CDR3 protein: CASSPRGTGGRYEQYF; CDR3 DNA: TGTGCCAGCAGCCCCCGGGGGACAGGGGGCCGGTACGAGCAGTACTTC
J gene: TRBJ2-5; D gene: .; V gene: TRBV28; clone size: many; CDR3 protein: CASSLPGSPREETQYF; CDR3 DNA: TGTGCCAGCAGCCTACCCGGGTCACCCCGCGAGGAGACCCAGTACTTC
J gene: TRBJ2-5; D gene: .; V gene: TRBV28; clone size: few; CDR3 protein: CASTPEGFQETQYF; CDR3 DNA: TGTGCCAGCACCCCCGAGGGCTTCCAAGAGACCCAGTACTTC
J gene: TRBJ1-2; D gene: .; V gene: TRBV25-1; clone size: many; CDR3 protein: CASSLGGLGYTF; CDR3 DNA: TGTGCCAGCAGTCTTGGGGGGCTGGGCTACACCTTC
J gene: TRBJ2-5; D gene: .; V gene: TRBV30; clone size: many; CDR3 protein: CAWSQGFGEETQYF; CDR3 DNA: TGTGCCTGGAGCCAAGGGTTCGGGGAAGAGACCCAGTACTTC